This entry lists 9 T cell receptor beta chains sequenced from one sample in a study of beta chain features in type 1 diabetes. Expressed TCRB transcripts were sequenced after all isolated RNA was converted to cDNA. Assay used: immunoSEQ multiplex PCR; TCRdb lists only in-frame clones, some missing. In the table there are 200,000 to 250,000 clones, 11% of which are singletons. The sample comprised central memory CD4+ T cells from blood. These receptors were collected from a man aged 18 to 30 in good health.

Remarks on this clone: Within the sample, other DNA sequences also encode this same CDR3. The V and J genes are TRBV27 and TRBJ1-1; D is ambiguous. The CDR3 consists of 13 residues. V was clipped by 1 base and J by 1 base, with 4 bases between them. The germline CDR1 and CDR2 sequences are MNHEY and SMNVEV (reference sequence). The CDR3 loop reads CASSLWQNTEAFF. The DNA of the CDR3 is TGTGCCAGCAGTTTATGGCAGAACACTGAAGCTTTCTTT.

This clone was detected only once. This rearrangement joins TRBV6-1 to TRBJ1-2; no reliable D call. Germline V gene sequence: CDR1 MNHNS, CDR2 SASEGT. This CDR3 has 13 amino acids. The germline V and J ends were trimmed by 4 bases and 5 bases, with 11 bases remaining between them. The CDR3 spells CASSAVGRYGYTF. CDR3 nucleotides: TGTGCCAGCAGTGCAGTAGGACGGTATGGCTACACCTTC.

V and J are TRBV14 and TRBJ1-4; D call uncertain. CDR1 and CDR2 from the germline V gene are SGHDN and FVKESK. Trimming cost V 4 bases and J 5 bases, with 14 bases left between them. The length of the CDR3 is 15 residues. CDR3 loop: CASSPRLRGNEKLFF. CDR3 nucleotides: TGTGCCAGCAGCCCCCGGCTGCGGGGAAATGAAAAACTGTTTTTT.

At least ten counts were recorded for this clone. This chain joins TRBV28 and TRBJ2-4; 8 bases are a match to TRBD2. The CDR3 extends over 14 amino acids. CDR1 is MDHEN and CDR2 is SYDVKM in the germline V gene. V was clipped by 1 base and J by 6 bases; unmatched bases: 2. This CDR3 reads CASSLLLAGNIQYF. The CDR3 bases are TGTGCCAGCAGTTTATTGCTAGCGGGAAACATTCAGTACTTC.

V and J are TRBV28 and TRBJ1-2, with 10 bases that match TRBD1. Trimming at V came to 8 bases and at J to 5 bases, leaving 2 bases not matched to a gene. Per germline, CDR1 MDHEN and CDR2 SYDVKM. This CDR3 comprises 12 residues. For the CDR3, the DNA is TGTGCCAGCGGGACAGGGGTTTATGGCTACACCTTC. Translating it yields CASGTGVYGYTF.

V and J are TRBV7-2 and TRBJ2-3; D ambiguous. CDR1 is SGHTA and CDR2 is FQGNSA in the germline V gene. There are 12 residues in the CDR3. Trimming stripped 0 bases from V and 9 bases from J, with 7 bases between. CDR3 coding DNA: TGTGCCAGCAGCTTAGCCTCATCGACGCAGTATTTT. It codes for CASSLASSTQYF.

The chain combines TRBV19 with TRBJ2-7; 8 nucleotides align to TRBD2. J lost 3 bases, V lost 5 bases, and 9 bases had no gene match. The CDR3 has 15 residues. From germline, CDR1 is LNHDA and CDR2 SQIVND (reference sequence). DNA for the CDR3: TGTGCCAGTAGTCTGCGAGCGGGGGATCTCTACGAGCAGTACTTC. It codes for CASSLRAGDLYEQYF.

The gene calls are TRBV7-3 and TRBJ2-3; TRBD1 matches at 7 bases. This CDR3 is 16 amino acids long. Trimming cost V 5 bases and J 1 base; bases outside gene matches: 9. Germline V gene lookup returns CDR1 SGHTA and CDR2 FQGTGA. The CDR3 reads CASSPEGTGGTDTQYF. The CDR3 coding sequence is TGTGCCAGCAGCCCTGAGGGCACAGGGGGCACAGATACGCAGTATTTT.

This clone came up many times. The junction departs from the called germline gene at one end, perhaps through a read error. The sample carries other DNA sequences with the same CDR3. V gene TRBV18 combines with J gene TRBJ1-1; weak D call: TRBD1 (5 bases). Germline CDR1 reads KGHSH; CDR2 reads LQKENI. The CDR3 covers 13 residues. For the CDR3, the DNA is TGTGCCAGCTCTCCACCGGGGGGCACTGAAGCTTTCTTT. Encoded protein: CASSPPGGTEAFF.